Each of the 25 T cell receptor beta chains below was sequenced from the same sample in a study of early T cells in non-severe SARS-CoV-2 infection. TCRdb analysed the 5' RACE reads with MiXCR anew, one entry per CDR3 protein. The data contain 20,000 to 30,000 distinct CDR3 sequences, 4% to 5% of them seen just once; the ten biggest clones take up around 4.8%. Input material: whole blood. These receptors all come from an adult who was a healthcare worker with PCR-confirmed SARS-CoV-2 infection or an uninfected control (not recorded which).

This clonotype was picked up many times. The rearrangement uses TRBV15 and TRBJ2-7; TRBD1 matches 9 bases. The germline V gene has CDR1 LNHNV and CDR2 YYDKDF (reference sequence). V lost 4 bases to trimming and J lost 4 bases; unmatched junction nucleotides: 5. There are 14 residues in the CDR3. CDR3 amino acids: CATSIRDRAYEQYF. CDR3 bases: TGTGCCACCAGCATCCGGGACAGGGCTTACGAGCAGTACTTC. The whole variable domain, remainder taken from reference TRBV15 and TRBJ2-7, is DAMVIQNPRYQVTQFGKPVTLSCSQTLNHNVMYWYQQKSSQAPKLLFHYYDKDFNNEADTPDNFQSRRPNTSFCFLDIRSPGLGDTAMYLCATSIRDRAYEQYFGPGTRLTVT.

The table lists this clonotype with a few counts. The chain links TRBV2 to TRBJ2-7, with D perhaps TRBD1 or TRBD2 (5 bases each). Germline CDR1 SNHLY, CDR2 FYNNEI. Trimming removed 3 bases from V and 1 base from J, with 10 bases in between. This CDR3 has 14 residues. The DNA for the CDR3 is TGTGCCAGCAGTGAGGGGACGTCTTCCTACGAGCAGTACTTC. Its translation: CASSEGTSSYEQYF.

This clonotype was detected many times. The junction departs from the called germline gene at one end, perhaps through a read error. The chain employs TRBV5-1 and TRBJ2-5; weak D call: TRBD1 (5 bases). The germline V gene has CDR1 SGHRS and CDR2 YFSETQ. The CDR3 is 13 amino acids. CDR3 region: CATSRAREETQYF. For the CDR3, the DNA is TGCGCCACCAGCAGGGCCAGAGAGGAGACCCAGTACTTC.

There are many counts of this clonotype. The rearrangement links TRBV7-9 to TRBJ1-1; possibly TRBD1 for D (5 bases). Germline CDR1 is SEHNR and CDR2 is FQNEAQ (reference sequence). This CDR3 region has 12 residues. With 3 bases removed from V and 3 bases from J, the gap between germline ends came to 5 bases. In DNA form, the CDR3 reads TGTGCCAGCAGCTTCAGGGACACTGAAGCTTTCTTT. It encodes CASSFRDTEAFF. Full variable domain (remainder filled in from reference TRBV7-9 and TRBJ1-1): DTGVSQNPRHKITKRGQNVTFRCDPISEHNRLYWYRQTLGQGPEFLTYFQNEAQLEKSRLLSDRFSAERPKGSFSTLEIQRTEQGDSAMYLCASSFRDTEAFFGQGTRLTVV.

This clonotype showed up just a few times. CDR3 coding DNA: TGTGCCAGCAGCCCCCCCTTCCGCACCTATGGGAGCTCCTACAATGAGCAGTTCTTC. It encodes CASSPPFRTYGSSYNEQFF. This chain links TRBV5-6 with TRBJ2-1; the D gene is possibly TRBD2 (5 bases). The CDR3 spans 19 residues. Germline V gene sequence: CDR1 SGHDT, CDR2 YYEEEE. Trimming left V 4 bases short and J 0 bases short, with 23 bases between.

This clonotype was detected many times. This chain uses TRBV7-2 with TRBJ1-1; D call uncertain. Germline CDR1 is SGHTA and CDR2 is FQGNSA. The germline V and J ends were trimmed by 3 bases and 0 bases, with 8 bases remaining between them. The CDR3 spans 14 residues. CDR3 amino acids: CASSLMSLNTEAFF. In nucleotides, the CDR3 is TGTGCCAGCAGCTTGATGAGTTTGAACACTGAAGCTTTCTTT.

This clonotype occurred many times. CDR3 bases: TGCGCCAGCAGCCAAGATGGGGTAGGGGACAGCTCCTACGAGCAGTACTTC. Amino acid sequence: CASSQDGVGDSSYEQYF. The chain is built from TRBV4-1 and TRBJ2-7, with TRBD1 identical over 7 bases. V lost 0 bases to trimming and J lost 0 bases; unmatched junction nucleotides: 8. The germline CDR1 and CDR2 sequences are MGHRA and YSYEKL. The CDR3 is 17 amino acids.

This clonotype was observed at least ten times. The rearrangement uses TRBV27 and TRBJ1-1; 7 bases are a match to TRBD1. This CDR3 contains 13 residues. The ends lost 3 bases at V and 3 bases at J; junction bases unmatched: 1. The germline CDR1 and CDR2 sequences are MNHEY and SMNVEV (reference sequence). The CDR3 sequence is CASSLDRYTEAFF. The CDR3, as DNA: TGTGCCAGCAGTTTGGACAGGTACACTGAAGCTTTCTTT.

This clonotype was recorded many times. The chain uses TRBV10-3 and TRBJ1-1, with D unclear. Trimming pared 2 bases from V and 4 bases from J, leaving 14 bases between. The germline V gene has CDR1 ENHRY and CDR2 SYGVKD. There are 15 residues in the CDR3. CDR3 DNA sequence: TGTGCCATCAGTGAGAGGACCCTAGATGGCACTGAAGCTTTCTTT. This gives the protein CAISERTLDGTEAFF.

In this sample, this clonotype turned up a few times. The chain links TRBV30 to TRBJ2-4; tentative D call: TRBD1 (5 bases). The length of the CDR3 is 13 residues. V was cut by 0 bases and J by 8 bases, with 11 bases left in between. The germline gives CDR1 GTSNPN, CDR2 SVGIG (reference sequence). The CDR3 DNA is TGTGCCTGGAGTGTACGAGTCAGGGACATTCAGTACTTC. Translating gives CAWSVRVRDIQYF.

This clonotype was counted at least ten times. CDR3 nucleotide sequence: TGCAGTGCCAGACTAGCGGCGGAAAGCACAGATACGCAGTATTTT. Translation: CSARLAAESTDTQYF. The rearrangement links TRBV20-1 to TRBJ2-3, with TRBD2 identical over 9 bases. CDR1 is DFQATT, CDR2 SNEGSKA, per germline (reference sequence). The CDR3 consists of 15 residues. Trimming took 6 bases from V and 0 from J; bases not matched to a gene: 7.

This chain's CDR3 is CSVGLAGVGEQYF. For the CDR3, the DNA is TGCAGCGTCGGACTAGCGGGAGTTGGCGAGCAGTACTTC. The chain combines TRBV29-1 with TRBJ2-7; 13 nucleotides match TRBD2. Germline CDR1 and CDR2: SQVTM and ANQGSEA. The CDR3 is 13 residues long. The V segment lost 6 bases and the J segment 6 bases; nucleotides outside the gene matches: 5.

The sample holds many counts of this clonotype. The chain has TRBV28 and TRBJ2-7; TRBD1 agrees at 7 bases. J gave up 4 bases and V 8 bases, and 2 bases lay outside the gene matches. Looked up from germline, CDR1 is MDHEN and CDR2 is SYDVKM. The CDR3 loop spans 11 amino acids. CDR3 sequence (DNA): TGTGCCAGCCGACAGGGTTACGAGCAGTACTTC. Translated, it gives CASRQGYEQYF.

The chain employs TRBV6-5 and TRBJ1-1, with D possibly TRBD1 on 5 matching bases. Germline values: CDR1 MNHEY, CDR2 SVGAGI. The CDR3 consists of 14 residues. Trimming took 4 bases from V and 4 from J, leaving 13 bases between them. CDR3 protein: CASSSGHIGTEAFF. CDR3 sequence (DNA): TGTGCCAGCAGTTCTGGACATATCGGCACTGAAGCTTTCTTT.

This clonotype showed up many times. The V gene is TRBV7-9, the J gene TRBJ1-6, with D possibly being TRBD1 (6 bases). This CDR3 comprises 14 residues. Trimming shortened V by 4 bases and J by 9 bases, and 13 bases separated the two germline ends. CDR1 and CDR2 from the germline V gene are SEHNR and FQNEAQ (reference sequence). CDR3 nucleotide sequence: TGTGCCAGCAGCTCCGGGCAGGGGAGTTCACCCCTCCACTTT. This gives the protein CASSSGQGSSPLHF.

The table lists this clonotype with many counts. The gene calls are TRBV4-2 and TRBJ1-4; D gene unclear. V was shortened by 0 bases and J by 8 bases, with 7 bases between the two germline ends. Germline V gives CDR1 LGHNA, CDR2 YNFKEQ. CDR3 length: 13 amino acids. CDR3 amino acids: CASSQDYLEKLFF. CDR3 nucleotide sequence: TGTGCCAGCAGCCAAGATTACCTAGAAAAACTGTTTTTT.

This clonotype has at least ten counts. The chain couples TRBV19 to TRBJ2-7, with 13 bases lining up with TRBD2. Germline V gene lookup returns CDR1 LNHDA and CDR2 SQIVND (reference sequence). The CDR3 totals 16 residues. Germline trimming cut 5 bases from V and 3 bases from J; bases unmatched to any gene: 7. CDR3 region: CASSPGGLAGIYEQYF. The DNA for the CDR3 is TGTGCCAGTAGTCCCGGGGGACTAGCGGGAATCTACGAGCAGTACTTC.

This clonotype was observed at least ten times. This chain connects TRBV14 to TRBJ1-1; D not resolved. Trimming took 2 bases from V and 0 from J, leaving 13 bases between them. This CDR3 contains 16 residues. CDR1 is SGHDN, CDR2 FVKESK, per germline. This CDR3 reads CASSQSQVTLNTEAFF. The DNA for the CDR3 is TGTGCCAGCAGCCAATCTCAAGTCACGTTGAACACTGAAGCTTTCTTT.

At least ten counts were recorded for this clonotype. V gene TRBV11-2 combines with J gene TRBJ2-7; possible D gene TRBD1, 6 bases. The CDR3 contains 15 residues. Germline-derived CDR1 and CDR2 are SGHAT and FQNNGV. V was clipped by 5 bases and J by 5 bases, with 19 bases between them. The CDR3 sequence is CASSSAPGALDEQYF. CDR3 DNA sequence: TGTGCCAGCAGCAGTGCCCCAGGGGCCCTTGACGAGCAGTACTTC. Based on the CDR3 plus reference TRBV11-2 and TRBJ2-7, the full variable domain is EAGVAQSPRYKIIEKRQSVAFWCNPISGHATLYWYQQILGQGPKLLIQFQNNGVVDDSQLPKDRFSAERLKGVDSTLKIQPAKLEDSAVYLCASSSAPGALDEQYFGPGTRLTVT.

This clonotype was picked up many times. V is TRBV20-1 and J is TRBJ2-7, with 8 bases lining up with TRBD2. J gave up 5 bases and V 4 bases, and 10 bases lay outside the gene matches. Germline CDR1 DFQATT, CDR2 SNEGSKA (reference sequence). This CDR3 region has 14 residues. The CDR3, as DNA: TGCAGTGCTATCGGGGGAGCGGGAGACAACGAGCAGTACTTC. Residues: CSAIGGAGDNEQYF.

The sample holds many counts of this clonotype. This chain joins TRBV28 and TRBJ2-7; D uncertain. CDR3 length: 12 residues. Germline V gene lookup returns CDR1 MDHEN and CDR2 SYDVKM. Trimming took 2 bases from V and 2 from J, leaving 4 bases between them. CDR3: CASSLAPYEQYF. CDR3 sequence (DNA): TGTGCCAGCAGTTTAGCCCCCTACGAGCAGTACTTC.

J is TRBJ2-7 and V is TRBV4-1; 8 bases agree with TRBD1. The CDR3 extends over 16 amino acids. Germline lookup yields CDR1 MGHRA and CDR2 YSYEKL. V was pared by 0 bases and J by 4 bases, with 8 bases of the junction left unmatched. The chain's CDR3 is CASSQDFSGQGYEQYF. CDR3 sequence (DNA): TGCGCCAGCAGCCAAGATTTCTCAGGACAGGGTTACGAGCAGTACTTC.

This clonotype was recorded many times. This chain connects TRBV6-6 to TRBJ2-3; a possible D gene is TRBD2 (6 bases). From germline, CDR1 is MNHNY and CDR2 SVGAGI (reference sequence). The CDR3 is 21 amino acids. The V end lost 8 bases, the J end lost 2 bases, and 35 bases lay between the germline ends. The CDR3 DNA reads as TGTGCCAGCCAGGAGGGGCCAAAAGGGCGAAGTAGCGAGGTATACACAGATACGCAGTATTTT. Translation gives CASQEGPKGRSSEVYTDTQYF.

This clonotype was seen at least ten times. This sequence joins TRBV21-1 and TRBJ2-3. TRBV21-1 is a known pseudogene. There are 18 residues in the CDR3. CDR3 bases: TGTGCCAGCAGCAAAGGGGATCCCCAGACCTCTAGCACAGATACGCAGTATTTT. Encoded protein: CASSKGDPQTSSTDTQYF.

In this sample, this clonotype turned up many times. The chain uses TRBV5-4 and TRBJ2-2; the D is unclear. V dropped 0 bases and J dropped 3 bases, with 6 bases sitting between them. Germline V gives CDR1 SGHNT, CDR2 YYREEE (reference sequence). This CDR3 spans 14 amino acids. The CDR3 nucleotides are TGTGCCAGCAGCTTGGCCGCCTACACCGGGGAGCTGTTTTTT. It translates to CASSLAAYTGELFF.